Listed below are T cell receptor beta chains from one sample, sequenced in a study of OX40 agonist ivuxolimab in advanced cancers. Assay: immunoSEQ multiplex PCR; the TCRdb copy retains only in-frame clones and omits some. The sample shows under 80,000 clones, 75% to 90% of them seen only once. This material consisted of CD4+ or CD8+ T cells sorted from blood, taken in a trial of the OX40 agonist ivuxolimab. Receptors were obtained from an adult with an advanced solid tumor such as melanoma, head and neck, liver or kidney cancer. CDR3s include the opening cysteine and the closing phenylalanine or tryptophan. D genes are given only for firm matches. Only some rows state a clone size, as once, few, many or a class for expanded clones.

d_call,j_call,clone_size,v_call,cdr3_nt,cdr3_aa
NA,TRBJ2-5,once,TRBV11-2,TGTGCCAGCAGCCCCAGGGTTTCAAGAGAGACCCAGTACTTC,CASSPRVSRETQYF
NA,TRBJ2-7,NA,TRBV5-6,TGTGCCAGCAGCTTCGGGGCTAGGGCCTACGAGCAGTACTTC,CASSFGARAYEQYF
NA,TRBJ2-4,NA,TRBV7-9,TGTGCCAGCGCCAAAGGGACCAAAAACATTCAGTACTTC,CASAKGTKNIQYF
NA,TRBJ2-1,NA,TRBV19,TGTGCCAGTAGTATAGGAGTCTCGGGGGGCGCGCAGCAGTTCTTC,CASSIGVSGGAQQFF
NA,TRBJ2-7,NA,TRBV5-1,TGCGCCAGCAGCCCCCGAGTTGGGGTTCACGAGCAGTACTTC,CASSPRVGVHEQYF
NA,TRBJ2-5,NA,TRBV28,TGTGCCAGCAGTACCTCCCGCGCGGGATTAGAGACCCAGTACTTC,CASSTSRAGLETQYF
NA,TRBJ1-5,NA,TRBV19,TGTGCCAGTAGCGCCGACGGAAACAATCAGCCCCAGCATTTT,CASSADGNNQPQHF
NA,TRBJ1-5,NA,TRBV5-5,TGTGCCAGCAACCGAGATACAGGGAATCAGCCCCAGCATTTT,CASNRDTGNQPQHF
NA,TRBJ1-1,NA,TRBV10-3,TGTGCCATCAGCGTAACGGGGAACACTGAAGCTTTCTTT,CAISVTGNTEAFF
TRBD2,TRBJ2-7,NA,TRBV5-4,TGTGCCAGCAGCCCCCCGGGGACTAGCGGTCCCTACGAGCAGTACTTC,CASSPPGTSGPYEQYF
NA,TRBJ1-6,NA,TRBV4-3,TGCGCCAGCAGCCAAGCAGGGAACAATTCACCCCTCCACTTT,CASSQAGNNSPLHF
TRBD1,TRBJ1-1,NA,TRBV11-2,TGTGCCAGCAGCGGGGACAGGGGGGTCGAAGCTTTCTTT,CASSGDRGVEAFF
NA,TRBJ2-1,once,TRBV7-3,TGTGCCAGCAGCTTAATACCACGGGATGAGCAGTTCTTC,CASSLIPRDEQFF
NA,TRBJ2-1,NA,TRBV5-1,TGCGCCAGCAGCTGGGGGGGCGGATACAATGAGCAGTTCTTC,CASSWGGGYNEQFF
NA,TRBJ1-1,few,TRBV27,TGTGCCAGCAGTTTCGACAGGAAGAACACTGAAGCTTTCTTT,CASSFDRKNTEAFF
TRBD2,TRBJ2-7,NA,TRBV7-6,TGTGCCAGCAGCTTAGGGCGGGGGGCCTACGAGCAGTACTTC,CASSLGRGAYEQYF
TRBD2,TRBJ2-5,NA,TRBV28,TGTGCCAGCAAAACCGCCGGGACTAGCGGCGGATGGCGAGAGACCCAGTACTTC,CASKTAGTSGGWRETQYF
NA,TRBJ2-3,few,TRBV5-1,TGCGCCAGCAGCCAGGATGGGGTACAGACAGATACGCAGTATTTT,CASSQDGVQTDTQYF
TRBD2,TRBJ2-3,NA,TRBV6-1,TGTGCCAGCAGTGAATGGGCTAGCGGGGGGGCCCCCACAGATACGCAGTATTTT,CASSEWASGGAPTDTQYF
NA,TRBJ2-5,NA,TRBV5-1,TGCGCCAGCAGCAGGGGAAGTGACCAAGAGACCCAGTACTTC,CASSRGSDQETQYF
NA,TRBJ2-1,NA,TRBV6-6,TGTGCCAGCGGTCCCAGGACACTCACCTACAATGAGCAGTTCTTC,CASGPRTLTYNEQFF
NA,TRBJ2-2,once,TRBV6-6,TGTGCCAGCAGTTACAGGAGGATGAGAGGCGGGGAGCTGTTTTTT,CASSYRRMRGGELFF
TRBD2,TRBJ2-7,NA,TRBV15,TGTGCCACCAGCAGAGGGACTAGCGGTTTGCAGTACTTC,CATSRGTSGLQYF
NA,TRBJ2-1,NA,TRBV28,TGTGCCAGCAGTCTCGGGTCCCGAGACAATGAGCAGTTCTTC,CASSLGSRDNEQFF
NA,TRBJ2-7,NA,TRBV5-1,TGCGCCAGCAGCTTGGACTTTAAAAGCTCCTACGAGCAGTACTTC,CASSLDFKSSYEQYF
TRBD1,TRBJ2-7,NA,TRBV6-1,TGTGCCAGCAGTCGGACAGGAGCCTTCTACGAGCAGTACTTC,CASSRTGAFYEQYF
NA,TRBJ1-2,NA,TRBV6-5,TGTGCCAGCAGTTACTCGGGACCGGGCCATGGCTACACCTTC,CASSYSGPGHGYTF
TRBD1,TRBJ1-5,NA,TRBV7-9,TGTGCCAGCAGCATAAGACAGGGGAATCAGCCCCAGCATTTT,CASSIRQGNQPQHF
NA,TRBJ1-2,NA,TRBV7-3,TGTGCCAGCAGCGACTTATTCGGGGGGAAGGGCTACACCTTC,CASSDLFGGKGYTF
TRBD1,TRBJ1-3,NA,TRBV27,TGTGCCAGCAGTTCCACAGGGGGTTCCGGAAACACCATATATTTT,CASSSTGGSGNTIYF
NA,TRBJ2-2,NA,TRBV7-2,TGTGCCAGCAGCTTAGTGGGGGCTCCCACCGGGGAGCTGTTTTTT,CASSLVGAPTGELFF
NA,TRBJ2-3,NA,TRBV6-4,TGTGCCAGCAGTGGACCGGGCACAGATACGCAGTATTTT,CASSGPGTDTQYF
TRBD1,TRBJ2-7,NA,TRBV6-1,TGTGCCAGCAGGGCCGGGACAGGGCTCTACGAGCAGTACTTC,CASRAGTGLYEQYF
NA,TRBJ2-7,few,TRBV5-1,TGCGCCAGCAGCCTACTAGAAAAGGGCGAGCAGTACTTC,CASSLLEKGEQYF
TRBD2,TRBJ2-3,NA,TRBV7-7,TGTGCCAGCAGCTTGCTTAGCGGGGGCAGCACAGATACGCAGTATTTT,CASSLLSGGSTDTQYF
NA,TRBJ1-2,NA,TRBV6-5,TGTGCCAGCAGTTACTCGATAGGCCGCGCTGGCTACACCTTC,CASSYSIGRAGYTF
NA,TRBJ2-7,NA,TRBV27,TGTGCCAGCAGTTTGGCTGGAGGGGACAGCTCCTACGAGCAGTACTTC,CASSLAGGDSSYEQYF
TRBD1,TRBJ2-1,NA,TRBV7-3,TGTGCCAGCAGCTTGACAGGGAATGAGCAGTTCTTC,CASSLTGNEQFF
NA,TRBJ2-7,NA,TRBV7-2,TGTGCCAGCAGCTTAGTCAGGGGTAGCTCCTACGAGCAGTACTTC,CASSLVRGSSYEQYF
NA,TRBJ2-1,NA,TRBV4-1,TGCGCCAGCAGCCAAGTTCGGGGTCTCCATGAGCAGTTCTTC,CASSQVRGLHEQFF
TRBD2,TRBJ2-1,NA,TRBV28,TGTGCCAGCAGCCTCCCCGGGGGGGAGCAACTCTTATCCTACAATGAGCAGTTCTTC,CASSLPGGEQLLSYNEQFF